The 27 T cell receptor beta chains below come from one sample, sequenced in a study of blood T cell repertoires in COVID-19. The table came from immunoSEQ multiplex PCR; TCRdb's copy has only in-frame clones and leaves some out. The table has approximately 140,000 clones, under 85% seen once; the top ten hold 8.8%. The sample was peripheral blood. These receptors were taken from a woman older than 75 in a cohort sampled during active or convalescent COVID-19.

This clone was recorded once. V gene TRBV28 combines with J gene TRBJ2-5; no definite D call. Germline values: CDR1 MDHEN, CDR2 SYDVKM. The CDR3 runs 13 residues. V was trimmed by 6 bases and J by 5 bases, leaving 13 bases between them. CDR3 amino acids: CASSVNLRETQYF. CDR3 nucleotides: TGTGCCAGCAGCGTAAACCTCAGGGAGACCCAGTACTTC.

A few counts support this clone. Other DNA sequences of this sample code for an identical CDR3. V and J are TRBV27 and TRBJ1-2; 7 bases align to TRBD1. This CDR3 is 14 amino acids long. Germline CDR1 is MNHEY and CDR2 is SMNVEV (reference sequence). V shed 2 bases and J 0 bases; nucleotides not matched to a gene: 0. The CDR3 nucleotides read TGTGCCAGCAGTTTAACAGGGGCTAACTATGGCTACACCTTC. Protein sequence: CASSLTGANYGYTF.

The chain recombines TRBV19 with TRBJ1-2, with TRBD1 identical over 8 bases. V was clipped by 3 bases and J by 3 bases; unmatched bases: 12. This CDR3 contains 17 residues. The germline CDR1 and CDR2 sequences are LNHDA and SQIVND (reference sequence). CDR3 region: CASSMRGPGQDYYGYTF. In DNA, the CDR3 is TGTGCCAGTAGTATGAGGGGACCGGGACAGGACTACTATGGCTACACCTTC. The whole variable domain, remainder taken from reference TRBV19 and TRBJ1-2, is DGGITQSPKYLFRKEGQNVTLSCEQNLNHDAMYWYRQDPGQGLRLIYYSQIVNDFQKGDIAEGYSVSREKKESFPLTVTSAQKNPTAFYLCASSMRGPGQDYYGYTFGSGTRLTVV.

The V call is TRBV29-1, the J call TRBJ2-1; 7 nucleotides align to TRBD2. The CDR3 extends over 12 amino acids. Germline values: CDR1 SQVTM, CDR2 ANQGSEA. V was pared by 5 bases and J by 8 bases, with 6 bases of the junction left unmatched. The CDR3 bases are TGCAGCGTTTTCCGGGGGGACCATGAGCAGTTCTTC. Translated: CSVFRGDHEQFF.

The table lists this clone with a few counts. CDR3 protein: CASSPRLAGGQNTGELFF. The DNA for the CDR3 is TGCGCCAGCAGCCCCCGCCTAGCGGGGGGTCAGAACACCGGGGAGCTGTTTTTT. V is TRBV4-1 and J is TRBJ2-2, with TRBD2 identical over 11 bases. The germline V gene encodes CDR1 MGHRA and CDR2 YSYEKL. The CDR3 is made up of 18 amino acids. The J segment lost 1 base and the V segment lost 4 bases, leaving 8 bases of the junction unmatched.

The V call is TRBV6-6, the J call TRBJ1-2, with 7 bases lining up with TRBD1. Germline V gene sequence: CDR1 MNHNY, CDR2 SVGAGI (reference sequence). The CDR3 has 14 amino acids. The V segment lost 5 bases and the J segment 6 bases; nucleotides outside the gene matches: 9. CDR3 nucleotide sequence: TGTGCCAGCAGTGCCCCAGGGACAGCCCATGGCTACACCTTC. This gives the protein CASSAPGTAHGYTF.

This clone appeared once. In nucleotides, the CDR3 is TGCGCCAGCAGCTTACCCGACAGGTCGAATGAGCAGTTCTTC. Residues: CASSLPDRSNEQFF. The gene calls are TRBV5-1 and TRBJ2-1; the D gene is possibly TRBD1 (6 bases). Germline lookup yields CDR1 SGHRS and CDR2 YFSETQ. The CDR3 contains 14 residues. The V end lost 2 bases, the J end lost 7 bases, and 13 bases lay between the germline ends. The variable domain in full, completed from reference TRBV5-1 and TRBJ2-1, reads KAGVTQTPRYLIKTRGQQVTLSCSPISGHRSVSWYQQTPGQGLQFLFEYFSETQRNKGNFPGRFSGRQFSNSRSEMNVSTLELGDSALYLCASSLPDRSNEQFFGPGTRLTVL.

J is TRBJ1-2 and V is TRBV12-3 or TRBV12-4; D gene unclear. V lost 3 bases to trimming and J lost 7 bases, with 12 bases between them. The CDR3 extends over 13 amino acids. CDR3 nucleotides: TGTGCCAGCAGTTTGGGCACCCTTCGTGGCTACACCTTC. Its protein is CASSLGTLRGYTF.

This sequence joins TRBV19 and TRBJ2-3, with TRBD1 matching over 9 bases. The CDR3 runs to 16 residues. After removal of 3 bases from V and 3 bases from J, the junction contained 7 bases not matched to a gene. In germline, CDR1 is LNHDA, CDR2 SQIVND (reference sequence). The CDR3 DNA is TGTGCCAGTAGTATTTTCGGGACAGGGATTACAGATACGCAGTATTTT. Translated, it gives CASSIFGTGITDTQYF.

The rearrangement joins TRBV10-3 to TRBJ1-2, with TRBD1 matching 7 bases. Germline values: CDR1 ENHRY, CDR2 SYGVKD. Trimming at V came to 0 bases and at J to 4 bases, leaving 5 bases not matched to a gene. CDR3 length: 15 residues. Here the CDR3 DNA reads TGTGCCATCAGTGAGTCACAGGGGATAATCTATGGCTACACCTTC. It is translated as CAISESQGIIYGYTF.

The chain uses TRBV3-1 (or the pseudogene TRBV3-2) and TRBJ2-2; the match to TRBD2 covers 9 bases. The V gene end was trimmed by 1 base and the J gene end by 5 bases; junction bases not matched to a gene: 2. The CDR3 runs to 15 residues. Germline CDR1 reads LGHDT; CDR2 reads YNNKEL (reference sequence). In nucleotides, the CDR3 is TGTGCCAGCAGCCAAGGTCTAGCGGGGACCGGGGAGCTGTTTTTT. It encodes CASSQGLAGTGELFF.

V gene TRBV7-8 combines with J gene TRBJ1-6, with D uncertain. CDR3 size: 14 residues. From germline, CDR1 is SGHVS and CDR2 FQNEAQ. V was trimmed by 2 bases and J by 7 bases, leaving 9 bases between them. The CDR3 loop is CASSLMGSNSPLHF. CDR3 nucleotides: TGTGCCAGCAGCTTAATGGGGAGCAATTCACCCCTCCACTTT.

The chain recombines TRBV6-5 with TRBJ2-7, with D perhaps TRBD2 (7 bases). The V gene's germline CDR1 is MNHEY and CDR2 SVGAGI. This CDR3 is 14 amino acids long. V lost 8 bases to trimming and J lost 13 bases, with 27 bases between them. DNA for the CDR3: TGTGCCAGCCGAGAACCTCGGGGGGCGCGAAAGATATACGTC. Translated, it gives CASREPRGARKIYV.

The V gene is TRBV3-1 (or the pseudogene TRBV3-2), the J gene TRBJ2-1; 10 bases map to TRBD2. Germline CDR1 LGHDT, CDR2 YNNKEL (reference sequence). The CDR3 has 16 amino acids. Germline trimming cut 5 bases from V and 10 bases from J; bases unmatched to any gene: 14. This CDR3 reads CASSNQPSGGAWEQFF. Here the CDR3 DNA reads TGTGCCAGCAGCAACCAACCGAGCGGGGGGGCTTGGGAGCAGTTCTTC.

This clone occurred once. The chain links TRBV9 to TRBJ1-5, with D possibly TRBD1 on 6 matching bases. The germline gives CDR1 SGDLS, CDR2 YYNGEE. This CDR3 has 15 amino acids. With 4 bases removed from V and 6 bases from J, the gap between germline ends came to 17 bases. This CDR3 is CASSPGTNSIQPQHF. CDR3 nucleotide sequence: TGTGCCAGCAGCCCAGGGACAAATTCTATTCAGCCCCAGCATTTT. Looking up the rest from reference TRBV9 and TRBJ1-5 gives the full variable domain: DSGVTQTPKHLITATGQRVTLRCSPRSGDLSVYWYQQSLDQGLQFLIQYYNGEERAKGNILERFSAQQFPDLHSELNLSSLELGDSALYFCASSPGTNSIQPQHFGDGTRLSIL.

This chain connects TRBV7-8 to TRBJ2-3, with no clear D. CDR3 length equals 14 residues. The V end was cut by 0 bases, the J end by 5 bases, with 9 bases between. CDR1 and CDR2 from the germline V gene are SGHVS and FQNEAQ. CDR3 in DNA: TGTGCCAGCAGCTTAGCCCCGAGGCGAGATACGCAGTATTTT. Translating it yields CASSLAPRRDTQYF.

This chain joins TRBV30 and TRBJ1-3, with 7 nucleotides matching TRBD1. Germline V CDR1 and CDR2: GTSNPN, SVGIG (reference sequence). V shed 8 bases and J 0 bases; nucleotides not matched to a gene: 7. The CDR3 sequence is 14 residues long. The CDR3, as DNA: TGTGCCGGGGTCAGGACAGGCTCTGGAAACACCATATATTTT. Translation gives CAGVRTGSGNTIYF.

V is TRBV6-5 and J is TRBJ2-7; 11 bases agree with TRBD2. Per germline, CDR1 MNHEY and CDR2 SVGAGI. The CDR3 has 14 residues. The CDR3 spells CASLAGGNRYEQYF. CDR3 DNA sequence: TGTGCAAGTCTAGCGGGGGGAAATCGTTACGAGCAGTACTTC.

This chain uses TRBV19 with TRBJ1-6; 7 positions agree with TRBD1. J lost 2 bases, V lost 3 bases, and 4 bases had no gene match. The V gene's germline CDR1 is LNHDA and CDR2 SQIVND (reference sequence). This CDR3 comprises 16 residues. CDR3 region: CASSITGATYNSPLHF. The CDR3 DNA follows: TGTGCCAGTAGTATTACAGGGGCGACCTATAATTCACCCCTCCACTTT.

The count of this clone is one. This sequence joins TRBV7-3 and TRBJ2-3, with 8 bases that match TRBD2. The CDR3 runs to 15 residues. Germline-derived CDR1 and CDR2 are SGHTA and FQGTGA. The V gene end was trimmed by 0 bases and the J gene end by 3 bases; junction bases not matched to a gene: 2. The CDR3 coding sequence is TGTGCCAGCAGCTTAACGGGACTAGTGACAGATACGCAGTATTTT. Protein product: CASSLTGLVTDTQYF. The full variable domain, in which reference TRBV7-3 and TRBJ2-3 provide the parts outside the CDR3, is GAGVSQTPSNKVTEKGKYVELRCDPISGHTALYWYRQSLGQGPEFLIYFQGTGAADDSGLPNDRFFAVRPEGSVSTLKIQRTERGDSAVYLCASSLTGLVTDTQYFGPGTRLTVL.

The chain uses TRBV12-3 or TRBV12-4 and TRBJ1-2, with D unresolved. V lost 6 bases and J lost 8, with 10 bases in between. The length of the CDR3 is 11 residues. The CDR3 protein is CASRRGSGYTF. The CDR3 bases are TGTGCCAGCAGGAGAGGAAGCGGCTACACCTTC.

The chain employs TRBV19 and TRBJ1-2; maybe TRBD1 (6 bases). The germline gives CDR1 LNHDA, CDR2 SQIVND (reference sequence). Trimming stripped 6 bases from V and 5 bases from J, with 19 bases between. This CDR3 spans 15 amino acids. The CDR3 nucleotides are TGTGCCAGTAGCATACCCGGGGGGGGCGGGTATGGCTACACCTTC. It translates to CASSIPGGGGYGYTF.

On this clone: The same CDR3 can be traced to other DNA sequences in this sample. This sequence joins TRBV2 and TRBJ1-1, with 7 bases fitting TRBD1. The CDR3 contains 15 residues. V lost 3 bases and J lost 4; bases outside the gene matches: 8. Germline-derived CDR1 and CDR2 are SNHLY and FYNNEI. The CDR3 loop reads CASSDRGQGGTEAFF. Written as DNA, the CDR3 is TGTGCCAGCAGTGACCGGGGGCAGGGGGGCACTGAAGCTTTCTTT.

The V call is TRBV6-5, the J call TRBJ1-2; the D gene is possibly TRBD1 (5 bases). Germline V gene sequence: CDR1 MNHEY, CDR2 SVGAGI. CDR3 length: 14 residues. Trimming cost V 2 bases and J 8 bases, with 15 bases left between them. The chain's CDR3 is CASSYGIQAGGYTF. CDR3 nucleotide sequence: TGTGCCAGCAGTTACGGGATACAGGCTGGCGGCTACACCTTC.

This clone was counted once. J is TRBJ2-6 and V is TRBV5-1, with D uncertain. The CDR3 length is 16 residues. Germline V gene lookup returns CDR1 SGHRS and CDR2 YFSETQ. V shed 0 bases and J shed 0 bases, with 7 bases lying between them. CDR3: CASSLAVVSGANVLTF. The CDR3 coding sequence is TGCGCCAGCAGCTTGGCCGTCGTCTCTGGGGCCAACGTCCTGACTTTC.

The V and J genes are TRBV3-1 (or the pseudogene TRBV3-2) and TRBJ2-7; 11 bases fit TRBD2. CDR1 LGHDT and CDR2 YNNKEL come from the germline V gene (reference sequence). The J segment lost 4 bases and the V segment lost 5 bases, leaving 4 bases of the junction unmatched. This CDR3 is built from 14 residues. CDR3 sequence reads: CASSGGLAVYEQYF. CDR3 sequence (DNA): TGTGCCAGCAGCGGGGGACTAGCGGTATACGAGCAGTACTTC.

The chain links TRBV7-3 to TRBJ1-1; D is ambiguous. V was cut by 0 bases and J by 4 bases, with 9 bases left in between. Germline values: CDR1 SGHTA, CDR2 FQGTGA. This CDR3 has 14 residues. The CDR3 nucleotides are TGTGCCAGCAGCTTAACCGGGGTGGTCACTGAAGCTTTCTTT. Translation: CASSLTGVVTEAFF.